The 21 T cell receptor beta chains presented below share a single source sample, sequenced in a study of blood T cell repertoires in COVID-19 (dated by TCRdb to 2020 to 2021). The library was prepared using the immunoSEQ multiplex PCR assay. TCRdb carries this immuneACCESS record with in-frame sequences only. Its versions omit some clonotypes, under half of them owing to an unresolved V gene in the studies checked, with the rest unexplained. For this sample the table gives 98,000 or so clones, of which around 90% were detected only once. The ten largest clones add up to around 5.8% of the sample. Sequencing input: peripheral blood. Receptor source: a human donor in a cohort sampled during active COVID-19.

This clone has more than one count but fewer than ten. The chain joins TRBV7-8 to TRBJ2-1; 9 bases line up with TRBD1. The CDR3 extends over 13 amino acids. Per germline, CDR1 SGHVS and CDR2 FQNEAQ. V lost 2 bases, J lost 10 bases, and 3 bases stayed unmatched. The CDR3 protein is CASSLSGQGEQFF. As DNA, the CDR3 is TGTGCCAGCAGCTTATCCGGACAGGGGGAGCAGTTCTTC.

V is TRBV29-1 and J is TRBJ1-4; D not certain. CDR3 length equals 14 residues. V was shortened by 0 bases and J by 6 bases, with 11 bases between the two germline ends. The germline gives CDR1 SQVTM, CDR2 ANQGSEA. For the CDR3, the DNA is TGCAGCGTTGAAGACGGGAGGGCCCATGAAAAACTGTTTTTT. Its translation is CSVEDGRAHEKLFF.

This sequence joins TRBV7-2 and TRBJ1-2, with D unclear. Germline assignment: CDR1 SGHTA and CDR2 FQGNSA. This CDR3 has 14 amino acids. Trimming stripped 8 bases from V and 5 bases from J, with 18 bases between. CDR3 coding DNA: TGTGCCAGCGGCCTCTGGAACATGGAGTATGGCTACACCTTC. Protein sequence: CASGLWNMEYGYTF. Filled out from reference TRBV7-2 and TRBJ1-2, the complete variable domain reads GAGVSQSPSNKVTEKGKDVELRCDPISGHTALYWYRQSLGQGLEFLIYFQGNSAPDKSGLPSDRFSAERTGGSVSTLTIQRTQQEDSAVYLCASGLWNMEYGYTFGSGTRLTVV.

The V call is TRBV30, the J call TRBJ1-1; 8 bases are shared with TRBD1. CDR3 length: 14 amino acids. Germline trimming cut 5 bases from V and 0 bases from J; bases unmatched to any gene: 5. CDR1 and CDR2 (germline): GTSNPN, SVGIG (reference sequence). As DNA, the CDR3 is TGTGCCTGGTCCGGGACAGGAGTGAACACTGAAGCTTTCTTT. Amino acids: CAWSGTGVNTEAFF.

This rearrangement joins TRBV7-9 to TRBJ2-2; D is possibly TRBD2 (5 bases). Trimming stripped 3 bases from V and 0 bases from J, with 20 bases between. Germline assignment: CDR1 SEHNR and CDR2 FQNEAQ (reference sequence). The CDR3 length is 19 residues. This chain's CDR3 is CASSFGQGWRLSNTGELFF. For the CDR3, the DNA is TGTGCCAGCAGCTTTGGGCAAGGGTGGAGACTATCGAACACCGGGGAGCTGTTTTTT.

The rearrangement links TRBV5-4 to TRBJ1-1; possibly TRBD1 for D (5 bases). This CDR3 has 13 residues. Trimming left V 4 bases short and J 0 bases short, with 7 bases between. The germline V gene has CDR1 SGHNT and CDR2 YYREEE (reference sequence). CDR3 in amino acids: CASSGALNTEAFF. DNA of the CDR3: TGTGCCAGCAGCGGGGCCTTGAACACTGAAGCTTTCTTT.

The rearrangement joins TRBV12-3 or TRBV12-4 to TRBJ2-1, with TRBD2 matching over 7 bases. V shed 5 bases, J shed 8 bases, and the junction held 6 bases outside the gene matches. This CDR3 has 13 residues. CDR3 protein: CASSLRLADEQFF. The CDR3 DNA sequence: TGTGCCAGCAGTCTCCGACTAGCTGATGAGCAGTTCTTC.

V is TRBV30 and J is TRBJ2-7, with a possible D match to TRBD2 (6 bases). The ends were cut back, 4 bases at V and 2 bases at J, with 18 bases in the middle. CDR1 is GTSNPN and CDR2 is SVGIG in the germline V gene (reference sequence). This CDR3 has 15 amino acids. The CDR3 is CAWKVGSLITYEQYF. The CDR3 DNA sequence: TGTGCCTGGAAGGTCGGGAGCCTTATAACCTACGAGCAGTACTTC.

This clone was picked up one time. The chain couples TRBV27 to TRBJ2-5; 11 positions match TRBD1. Germline assignment: CDR1 MNHEY and CDR2 SMNVEV (reference sequence). V shed 5 bases, J shed 5 bases, and the junction held 7 bases outside the gene matches. CDR3 size: 15 residues. DNA for the CDR3: TGTGCCAGCAGTCCTCGGACAGGGGGCAGGGAGACCCAGTACTTC. Its translation is CASSPRTGGRETQYF.

The chain couples TRBV6-5 to TRBJ1-1; D ambiguous. V gave up 5 bases and J gave up 11 bases, with 18 bases separating them. Germline V CDR1 and CDR2: MNHEY, SVGAGI. This CDR3 is built from 13 residues. Written as DNA, the CDR3 is TGTGCCAGCAGTCTTAAGCTGGGCCTTCCTGCTTTCTTT. Its translation: CASSLKLGLPAFF.

The chain combines TRBV5-1 with TRBJ1-1; D not resolved. Per the germline V gene, CDR1 is SGHRS and CDR2 is YFSETQ. The CDR3 covers 15 residues. The V end lost 0 bases, the J end lost 0 bases, and 9 bases lay between the germline ends. The CDR3 is CASSLDNTVNTEAFF. CDR3 nucleotides: TGCGCCAGCAGCTTGGACAATACAGTGAACACTGAAGCTTTCTTT.

This chain uses TRBV7-8 with TRBJ2-1, with D possibly TRBD1 on 6 matching bases. The V end lost 4 bases, the J end lost 2 bases, and 15 bases lay between the germline ends. Germline CDR1 and CDR2: SGHVS and FQNEAQ. This CDR3 comprises 16 residues. The CDR3 nucleotides read TGTGCCAGCAGCTCTCAGGGGAATAGCCCCTACAATGAGCAGTTCTTC. The encoded protein is CASSSQGNSPYNEQFF.

The chain is built from TRBV27 and TRBJ2-7, with D possibly matching TRBD1 (6 bases). Trimming removed 2 bases at V and 1 base at J, with 6 bases between. The length of the CDR3 is 13 residues. Germline-derived CDR1 and CDR2 are MNHEY and SMNVEV (reference sequence). The CDR3 spells CASSLGQSYEQYF. Here the CDR3 DNA reads TGTGCCAGCAGTTTAGGACAGTCCTACGAGCAGTACTTC.

This chain's CDR3 is CASREDGYTF. The CDR3 nucleotides read TGTGCCAGTAGAGAGGATGGCTACACCTTC. The chain links TRBV19 to TRBJ1-2; D gene uncertain. Trimming took off 6 bases at V and 6 bases at J, with 5 bases between the two ends. The CDR3 has 10 residues. The germline gives CDR1 LNHDA, CDR2 SQIVND (reference sequence).

The gene calls are TRBV10-3 and TRBJ2-7; TRBD1 aligns across 8 bases. The CDR3 has 13 amino acids. V dropped 10 bases and J dropped 6; count of bases not matched to a gene: 11. In germline, CDR1 is ENHRY, CDR2 SYGVKD. DNA of the CDR3: TGTGCCACAAAACAGGGGGAAATTGGCGAGCAGTACTTC. Translated, it gives CATKQGEIGEQYF.

This rearrangement joins TRBV6-4 to TRBJ2-7, with 7 positions matching TRBD1. Unmatched junction bases numbered 16, after V lost 8 bases and J lost 0 bases. The germline V gene has CDR1 MRHNA and CDR2 SNTAGT. This CDR3 contains 17 residues. CDR3 amino acids: CASPRLDRAPVSYEQYF. The CDR3 region has the DNA TGTGCCAGCCCCCGTTTAGACAGGGCCCCGGTCTCCTACGAGCAGTACTTC.

V and J are TRBV3-1 (or the pseudogene TRBV3-2) and TRBJ2-2, with 10 nucleotides matching TRBD1. The V gene end was trimmed by 5 bases and the J gene end by 3 bases; junction bases not matched to a gene: 3. CDR3 length equals 15 residues. Germline assignment: CDR1 LGHDT and CDR2 YNNKEL (reference sequence). Here the CDR3 DNA reads TGTGCCAGCAGCTTCGGGACAGGGGACACCGGGGAGCTGTTTTTT. Residues: CASSFGTGDTGELFF.

Details on this clone: The junction differs from germline at one of its ends, possibly a read error. The J gene is TRBJ2-7, the V gene TRBV6-5; maybe TRBD1 (6 bases). The germline gives CDR1 MNHEY, CDR2 SVGAGI. The CDR3 is made up of 13 amino acids. CDR3 amino acids: CASSYGGSHEQYF. The CDR3 bases are TGTGCCAGCAGTTACGGGGGCTCCCACGAGCAGTACTTC.

The V gene is TRBV19, the J gene TRBJ2-5; maybe TRBD2 (7 bases). Per the germline V gene, CDR1 is LNHDA and CDR2 is SQIVND (reference sequence). The CDR3 consists of 15 residues. The V end lost 8 bases, the J end lost 1 base, and 17 bases lay between the germline ends. The CDR3 region has the DNA TGTGCCAGTCGTAGGGGGGGACTGGTCCAAGAGACCCAGTACTTC. Translation gives CASRRGGLVQETQYF.

The chain links TRBV4-3 to TRBJ1-4; D possibly corresponds to TRBD1 (6 bases). V was cut by 0 bases and J by 6 bases, with 20 bases left in between. Germline lookup yields CDR1 LGHNA and CDR2 YSLEER. The CDR3 totals 18 residues. The CDR3 sequence is CASSQEWQGRMGYEKLFF. DNA for the CDR3: TGCGCCAGCAGCCAAGAGTGGCAGGGGCGGATGGGGTATGAAAAACTGTTTTTT.

This rearrangement joins TRBV7-2 to TRBJ1-1; D call uncertain. The CDR3 totals 14 residues. Germline V gene lookup returns CDR1 SGHTA and CDR2 FQGNSA. The V and J ends lost 0 bases and 4 bases respectively, with 9 bases between them. CDR3 loop: CASSLAPGVTEAFF. The CDR3 DNA is TGTGCCAGCAGCTTAGCCCCGGGAGTCACTGAAGCTTTCTTT.